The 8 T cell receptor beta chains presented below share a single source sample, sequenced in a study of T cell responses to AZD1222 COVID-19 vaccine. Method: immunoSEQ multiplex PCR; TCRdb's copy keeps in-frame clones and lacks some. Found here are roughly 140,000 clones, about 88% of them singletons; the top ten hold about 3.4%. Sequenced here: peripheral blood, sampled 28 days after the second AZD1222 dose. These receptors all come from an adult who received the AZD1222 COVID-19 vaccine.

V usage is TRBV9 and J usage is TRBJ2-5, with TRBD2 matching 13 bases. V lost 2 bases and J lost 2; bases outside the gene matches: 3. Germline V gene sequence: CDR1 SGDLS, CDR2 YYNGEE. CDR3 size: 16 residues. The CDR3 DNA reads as TGTGCCAGCAGCGTGGGGACTAGCGGGGTTCAAGAGACCCAGTACTTC. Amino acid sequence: CASSVGTSGVQETQYF.

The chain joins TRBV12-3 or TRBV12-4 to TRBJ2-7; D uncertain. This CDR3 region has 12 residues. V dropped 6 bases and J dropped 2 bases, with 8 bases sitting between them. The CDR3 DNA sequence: TGTGCCAGCAGCCGACGGGCCTACGAGCAGTACTTC. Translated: CASSRRAYEQYF.

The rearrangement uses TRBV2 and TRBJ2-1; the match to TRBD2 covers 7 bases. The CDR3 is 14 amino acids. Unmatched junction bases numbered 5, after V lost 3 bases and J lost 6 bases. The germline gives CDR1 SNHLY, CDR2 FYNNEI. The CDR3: CASSDDSGINEQFF. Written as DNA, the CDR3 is TGTGCCAGCAGTGACGACAGCGGGATCAATGAGCAGTTCTTC.

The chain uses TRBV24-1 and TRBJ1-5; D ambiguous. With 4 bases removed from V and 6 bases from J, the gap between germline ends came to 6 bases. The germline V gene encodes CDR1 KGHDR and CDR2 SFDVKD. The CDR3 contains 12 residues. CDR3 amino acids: CATSDGVQPQHF. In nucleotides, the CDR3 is TGTGCCACCAGTGACGGCGTTCAGCCCCAGCATTTT.

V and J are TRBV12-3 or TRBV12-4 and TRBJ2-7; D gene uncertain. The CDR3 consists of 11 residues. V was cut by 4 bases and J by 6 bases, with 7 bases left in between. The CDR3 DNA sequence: TGTGCCAGCAGTTGGCGTGGCGAGCAGTACTTC. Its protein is CASSWRGEQYF.

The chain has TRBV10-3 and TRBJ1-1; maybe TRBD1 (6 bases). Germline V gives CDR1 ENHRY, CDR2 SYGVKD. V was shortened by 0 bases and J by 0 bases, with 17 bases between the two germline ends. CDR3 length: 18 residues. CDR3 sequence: CAISESGQGRKMNTEAFF. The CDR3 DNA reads TGTGCCATCAGTGAGTCGGGGCAGGGGAGGAAAATGAACACTGAAGCTTTCTTT.

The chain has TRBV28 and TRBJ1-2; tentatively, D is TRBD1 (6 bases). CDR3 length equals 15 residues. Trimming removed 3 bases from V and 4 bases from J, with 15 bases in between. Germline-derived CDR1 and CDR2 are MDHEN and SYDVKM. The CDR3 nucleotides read TGTGCCAGCAGTTTCTCGGGGGGCATCGGCTATGGCTACACCTTC. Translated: CASSFSGGIGYGYTF.

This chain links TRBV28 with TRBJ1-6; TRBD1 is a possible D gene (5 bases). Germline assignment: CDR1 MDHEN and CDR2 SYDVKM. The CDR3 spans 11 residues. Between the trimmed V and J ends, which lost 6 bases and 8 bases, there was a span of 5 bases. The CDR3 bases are TGTGCCAGCAGGGGGGATTCACCCCTCCACTTT. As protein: CASRGDSPLHF.